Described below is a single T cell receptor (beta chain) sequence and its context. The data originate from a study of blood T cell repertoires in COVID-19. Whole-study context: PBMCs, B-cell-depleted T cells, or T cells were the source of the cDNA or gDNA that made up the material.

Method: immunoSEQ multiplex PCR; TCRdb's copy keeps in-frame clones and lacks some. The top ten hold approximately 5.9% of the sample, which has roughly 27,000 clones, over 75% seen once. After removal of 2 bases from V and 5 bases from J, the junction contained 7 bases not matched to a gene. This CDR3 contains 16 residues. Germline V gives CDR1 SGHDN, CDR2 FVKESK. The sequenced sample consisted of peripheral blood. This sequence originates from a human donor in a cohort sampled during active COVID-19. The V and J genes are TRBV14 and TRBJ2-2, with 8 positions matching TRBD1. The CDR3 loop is CASSQRPGQVTGELFF. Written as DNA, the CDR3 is TGTGCCAGCAGCCAACGACCGGGACAGGTGACCGGGGAGCTGTTTTTT.